In its sample, the clone carrying this TCR beta chain was seen once. What it recognizes is unknown. The assay was immunoSEQ multiplex PCR, and TCRdb's table has in-frame clones only and misses some. The sample holds about 79,000 clones, about 94% seen once. The entry originates in a study of OX40 agonist ivuxolimab in advanced cancers. Study observations and caveats: Antigen specificity of clonally expanded peripheral T cells was not established.

From germline, CDR1 is LNHDA and CDR2 SQIVND (reference sequence). V shed 3 bases, J shed 6 bases, and the junction held 8 bases outside the gene matches. There are 15 residues in the CDR3. If patients had autoimmune disease history or systemic immunosuppression, they were excluded. The rearrangement uses TRBV19 and TRBJ1-5, with TRBD1 matching 7 bases. Sequences were derived from CD4+ or CD8+ T cells sorted from blood, sampled in a trial of the OX40 agonist ivuxolimab. The TCR sequence derives from an adult with an advanced solid tumor such as melanoma, head and neck, liver or kidney cancer. The CDR3 DNA reads as TGTGCCAGTAGTATTGTCGAGGGGGCCGTTCAGCCCCAGCATTTT. This encodes CASSIVEGAVQPQHF. The entire variable domain, with the rest obtained from reference TRBV19 and TRBJ1-5, is as follows: DGGITQSPKYLFRKEGQNVTLSCEQNLNHDAMYWYRQDPGQGLRLIYYSQIVNDFQKGDIAEGYSVSREKKESFPLTVTSAQKNPTAFYLCASSIVEGAVQPQHFGDGTRLSIL.